The present T cell receptor (beta chain) was sequenced within a study of T cell changes during pregnancy in multiple sclerosis. The table came from immunoSEQ multiplex PCR; TCRdb's copy has only in-frame clones and leaves some out. The repertoire holds tens of thousands of clones, with 92% as singletons. The germline V and J ends were trimmed by 3 bases and 3 bases, with 7 bases remaining between them. The germline gives CDR1 SGHTA, CDR2 FQGTGA. The CDR3 has 13 amino acids. Here the sequenced sample was peripheral blood, taken after pregnancy. The TCR was taken from a female donor with multiple sclerosis, enrolled in a pregnancy study. V gene TRBV7-3 combines with J gene TRBJ2-3, with D hard to call. The CDR3 here is CASSLLKTDTQYF. The CDR3 DNA sequence: TGTGCCAGCAGCTTGTTAAAAACAGATACGCAGTATTTT. The full variable domain, with the rest looked up from reference TRBV7-3 and TRBJ2-3, is GAGVSQTPSNKVTEKGKYVELRCDPISGHTALYWYRQSLGQGPEFLIYFQGTGAADDSGLPNDRFFAVRPEGSVSTLKIQRTERGDSAVYLCASSLLKTDTQYFGPGTRLTVL.